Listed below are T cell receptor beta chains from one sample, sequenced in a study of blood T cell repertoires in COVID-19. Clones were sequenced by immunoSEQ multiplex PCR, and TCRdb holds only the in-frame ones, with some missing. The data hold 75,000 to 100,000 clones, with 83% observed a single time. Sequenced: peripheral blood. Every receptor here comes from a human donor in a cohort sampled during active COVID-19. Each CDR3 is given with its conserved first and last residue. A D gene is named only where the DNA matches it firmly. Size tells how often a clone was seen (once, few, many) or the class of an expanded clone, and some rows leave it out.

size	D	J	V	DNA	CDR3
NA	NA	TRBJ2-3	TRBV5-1	TGCGCCAGCAGCCTCCCCTCGGCTGCGGCTAGCACAGATACGCAGTATTTT	CASSLPSAAASTDTQYF
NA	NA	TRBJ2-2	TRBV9	TGTGCCAGCAGCGAGGGAGTATCCACCGGGGAGCTGTTTTTT	CASSEGVSTGELFF
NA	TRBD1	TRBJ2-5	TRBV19	TGTGCCAGTAGGGCCCGGGGACAGGGGTTCGGAGAGACCCAGTACTTC	CASRARGQGFGETQYF
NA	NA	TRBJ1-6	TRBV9	TGTGCCAGCAGCCCCCACAGGGAATCACCCCTCCACTTT	CASSPHRESPLHF
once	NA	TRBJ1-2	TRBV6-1	TGTGCCAGCAGTGAATCCCGGGGAGAGTCTGGCTACACCTTC	CASSESRGESGYTF
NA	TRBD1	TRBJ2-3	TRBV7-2	TGTGCCAGCAGCCCCCAGGGGACAGTTCCTACAGATACGCAGTATTTT	CASSPQGTVPTDTQYF
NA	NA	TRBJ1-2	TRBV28	TGTGCCAGCAGCCAGGCGTGGGGCAATGGCTACACCTTC	CASSQAWGNGYTF
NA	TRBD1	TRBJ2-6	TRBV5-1	TGCGCCAGCAGCTCGGGACAGGGCGTCTCTGGGGCCAACGTCCTGACTTTC	CASSSGQGVSGANVLTF
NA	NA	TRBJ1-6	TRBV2	TGTGCCAGCAGTGATTTGAGAAATTCACCCCTCCACTTT	CASSDLRNSPLHF
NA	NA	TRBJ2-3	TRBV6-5	TGTGCCAGCAAGAGGACGGGGGGCACAGATACGCAGTATTTT	CASKRTGGTDTQYF
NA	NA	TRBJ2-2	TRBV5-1	TGCGCCAGCAGCTTGGGTCCCAGTTCCACCGGGGAGCTGTTTTTT	CASSLGPSSTGELFF
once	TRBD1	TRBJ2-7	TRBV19	TGTGCCAGTCAAAGGGACAGGAACTCCTACGAGCAGTACTTC	CASQRDRNSYEQYF
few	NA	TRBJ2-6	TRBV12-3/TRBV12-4	TGTGCCAGCGGGGGCGGTGGGGCCAACGTCCTGACTTTC	CASGGGGANVLTF
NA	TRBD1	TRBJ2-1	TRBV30	TGTGCCTGGAGTGTAGGGGCAGGGGGTGGTGATGAGCAGTTCTTC	CAWSVGAGGGDEQFF
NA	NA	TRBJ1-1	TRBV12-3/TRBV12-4	TGTGCCAGCAGTTTACAGGGGAACACTGAAGCTTTCTTT	CASSLQGNTEAFF
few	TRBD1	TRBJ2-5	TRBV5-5	TGTGCCAGCAGCTTGGGGGGGACAGGGGGCGAGACCCAGTACTTC	CASSLGGTGGETQYF
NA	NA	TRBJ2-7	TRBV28	TGTGCCAGCAGTTTATCGGGGAACCCCTACGAGCAGTACTTC	CASSLSGNPYEQYF
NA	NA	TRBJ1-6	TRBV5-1	TGCGCCAGCAGCTTGTCTCCCTCGACCAGGCAGGGCGGCTCACCCCTCCACTTT	CASSLSPSTRQGGSPLHF
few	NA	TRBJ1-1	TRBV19	TGTGCCAGTAGTATACACAGGGTTCGGTCGAACACTGAAGCTTTCTTT	CASSIHRVRSNTEAFF
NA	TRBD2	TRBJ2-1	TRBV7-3	TGTGCCAGCAGCCCACGGGGACTAGCGTTCAATGAGCAGTTCTTC	CASSPRGLAFNEQFF
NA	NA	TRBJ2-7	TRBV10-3	TGTGCCATCAGTGAGTTACACAGGGAGAGCTACGAGCAGTACTTC	CAISELHRESYEQYF
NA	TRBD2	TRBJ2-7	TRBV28	TGTGCCAGCAGTCCCGTACTAGCGGGAGGAGCTAACGAGCAGTACTTC	CASSPVLAGGANEQYF
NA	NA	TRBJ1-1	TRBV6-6	TGTGCCAGCAGACTTCACCAGGGCACTGAAGCTTTCTTT	CASRLHQGTEAFF
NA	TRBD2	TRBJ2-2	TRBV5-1	TGCGCCAGCAGCCGGGGACTAGACACCGGGGAGCTGTTTTTT	CASSRGLDTGELFF
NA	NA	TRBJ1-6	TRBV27	TGTGCCAGCAGTTCGGTGGCGGGGGGTCGTTCACCCCTCCACTTT	CASSSVAGGRSPLHF
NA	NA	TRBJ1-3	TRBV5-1	TGCGCCAGCAGCGTTGGACAGGGAAACACCATATATTTT	CASSVGQGNTIYF
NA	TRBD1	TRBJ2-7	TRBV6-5	TGTGCCAGCATGCCGGGACAGGGCTTCGGCGAGCAGTACTTC	CASMPGQGFGEQYF
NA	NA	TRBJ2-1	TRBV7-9	TGTGCCAGCAGCTTAGAGTGGCAGGGTTACTACAATGAGCAGTTCTTC	CASSLEWQGYYNEQFF
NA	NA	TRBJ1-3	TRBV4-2	TGTGCCAGCAGCCAAACACAGCTTCTCTCTGGAAACACCATATATTTT	CASSQTQLLSGNTIYF
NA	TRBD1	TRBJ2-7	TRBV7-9	TGTGCCAGCAGCTTACGCAGACAGGGGGCTTACGAGCAGTACTTC	CASSLRRQGAYEQYF
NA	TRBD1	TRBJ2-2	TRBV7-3	TGTGCCAGCAGTCACGGGACAGCGAACACCGGGGAGCTGTTTTTT	CASSHGTANTGELFF
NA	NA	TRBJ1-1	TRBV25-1	TGTGCCAGCAGTGAACAGGGTGAAGCTTTCTTT	CASSEQGEAFF
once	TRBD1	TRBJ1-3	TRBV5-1	TGCGCCAGCAGCCGTGGGACAGGGGGAATCGACACTAAACCCCGAAACACCATATATTTT	CASSRGTGGIDTKPRNTIYF
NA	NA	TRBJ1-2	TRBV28	TGTGCCAGCGGAGGCACTATTCTCCTAACCTATGGCTACACCTTC	CASGGTILLTYGYTF
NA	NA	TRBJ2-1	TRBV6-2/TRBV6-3	TGTGCCAGCAGTTACTGGCGGAGCACGAATGAGCAGTTCTTC	CASSYWRSTNEQFF
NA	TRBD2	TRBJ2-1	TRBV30	TGTGCCTGGAGTGTCAAGCGGGGGATTAGTGAGCAGTTCTTC	CAWSVKRGISEQFF
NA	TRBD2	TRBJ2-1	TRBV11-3	TGTGCCAGCAGCTTAGGGGTAGCGGGGGGGCCCAATGAGCAGTTCTTC	CASSLGVAGGPNEQFF
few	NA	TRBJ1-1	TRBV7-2	TGTGCCAGCAGCTTAGTAACAGGGAGTGCCGCTGAAGCTTTCTTT	CASSLVTGSAAEAFF
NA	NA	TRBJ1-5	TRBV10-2	TGCGCCAGCAGTAGCACAGGGACGCACTATAGCAATCAGCCCCAGCATTTT	CASSSTGTHYSNQPQHF
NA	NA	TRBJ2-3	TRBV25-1	TGTGCCAGCAGTGAAGGGGGCCACCCCATGGCAGATACGCAGTATTTT	CASSEGGHPMADTQYF
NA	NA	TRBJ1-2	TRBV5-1	TGCGCCAGCAGCTTGGTCGGGTTCTATGGCTACACCTTC	CASSLVGFYGYTF